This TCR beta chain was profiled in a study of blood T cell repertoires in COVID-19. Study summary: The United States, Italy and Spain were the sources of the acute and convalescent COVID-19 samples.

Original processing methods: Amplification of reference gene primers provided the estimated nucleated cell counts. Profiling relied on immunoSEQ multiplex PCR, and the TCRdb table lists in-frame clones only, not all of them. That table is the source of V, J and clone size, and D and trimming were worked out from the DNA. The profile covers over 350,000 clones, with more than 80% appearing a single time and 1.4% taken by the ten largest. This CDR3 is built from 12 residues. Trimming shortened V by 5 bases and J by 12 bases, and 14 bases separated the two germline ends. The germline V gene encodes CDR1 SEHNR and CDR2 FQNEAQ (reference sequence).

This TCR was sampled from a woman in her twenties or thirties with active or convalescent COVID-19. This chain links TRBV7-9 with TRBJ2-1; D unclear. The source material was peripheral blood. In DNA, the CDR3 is TGTGCCAGCAGCACTGATTGGCTAGGGCAGTTCTTC. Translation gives CASSTDWLGQFF.